This T cell receptor beta chain was identified during a study of cytomegalovirus exposure and HLA in healthy donors. The PCR made use of 60 Vbeta and 13 Jbeta primers. Using immunoSEQ multiplex PCR, the repertoire was profiled, and TCRdb retains in-frame clones only, with some absent. The sample contains approximately 150,000 clones, about 76% of which appear only once. Donors sampled were nominally healthy, though unrecorded immune exposures were likely. Between the trimmed V and J ends, which lost 4 bases and 5 bases, there was a span of 7 bases. Germline V lookup: CDR1 SGHRS, CDR2 YFSETQ. The CDR3 consists of 11 residues.

This chain connects TRBV5-1 to TRBJ2-7, with TRBD2 as a possible D gene (6 bases). The TCR originated in a woman aged 40 to 50 in good health and CMV-seropositive. The sequenced sample consisted of PBMCs. The CDR3 region has the DNA TGCGCCAGCAGCCCGGGGGACGAGCAGTACTTC. This translates into CASSPGDEQYF.